These T cell receptor beta chains were read from a single sample in a study of regulatory T cells in long-lasting Graves disease. TCRdb itself ran the multiplex PCR reads through MiXCR, one entry per CDR3 protein. The sample lists a few hundred thousand distinct CDR3 sequences, roughly 17% occurring once. The same sample was also studied in work on T cells in Graves' hyperthyroidism and ophthalmopathy.

Specimen: peripheral blood mononuclear cells (PBMCs), collected at new diagnosis, from a patient treated with antithyroid drugs. The receptors shown here come from a woman aged 18-35 years with Graves disease. Both conserved end residues are part of each CDR3. Each record gives: clone size, D gene, J gene, CDR3 length, V gene, CDR3 protein, CDR3 DNA. A D gene is named only where the DNA matches it firmly. Not all rows give a size; the values are once, few, many and, for expanded clones, a class.

size: many
D: -
J: TRBJ2-1
length: 16
V: TRBV3-1
CDR3: CASSQESGWDNDEQFF
DNA: TGTGCCAGCAGCCAAGAATCAGGGTGGGATAACGATGAGCAGTTCTTC

size: many
D: -
J: TRBJ2-2
length: 12
V: TRBV5-1
CDR3: CASSFRAGELFF
DNA: TGTGCCAGCAGCTTTCGGGCCGGGGAGCTGTTTTTT

size: many
D: -
J: TRBJ2-1
length: 14
V: TRBV20-1
CDR3: CSASTGLKHNEQFF
DNA: TGCAGTGCTAGTACGGGACTCAAACACAATGAGCAGTTCTTC

size: few
D: TRBD1
J: TRBJ1-2
length: 16
V: TRBV7-9
CDR3: CASSLAMNRGSYGYTF
DNA: TGTGCCAGCAGCTTAGCTATGAACAGGGGAAGCTATGGCTACACCTTC

size: many
D: -
J: TRBJ1-2
length: 11
V: TRBV24-1
CDR3: CATSDLNGYTF
DNA: TGTGCCACCAGTGACCTCAATGGCTACACCTTC

size: -
D: TRBD2
J: TRBJ2-4
length: 14
V: TRBV20-1
CDR3: CSARVPGGKNIQYF
DNA: TGCAGTGCTAGGGTCCCGGGAGGCAAAAACATTCAGTACTTC

size: many
D: -
J: TRBJ1-1
length: 15
V: TRBV6-5
CDR3: CASSYNLGGTTEAFF
DNA: TGTGCCAGCAGCTACAATCTGGGAGGAACAACTGAAGCTTTCTTT

size: many
D: -
J: TRBJ1-1
length: 15
V: TRBV11-2
CDR3: CASSLRPGRVTEAFF
DNA: TGTGCCAGCAGCTTAAGGCCGGGGCGGGTCACTGAAGCTTTCTTT

size: many
D: TRBD1
J: TRBJ2-1
length: 15
V: TRBV28
CDR3: CASSSGQRFGNEQFF
DNA: TGTGCCAGCAGTTCGGGACAGCGATTCGGGAACGAGCAGTTCTTC

size: many
D: -
J: TRBJ2-7
length: 14
V: TRBV28
CDR3: CASSPPHAWGEEYF
DNA: TGTGCCAGCAGTCCGCCCCACGCCTGGGGGGAGGAGTACTTC

size: many
D: -
J: TRBJ2-2
length: 14
V: TRBV6-1
CDR3: CASRADTYTGELFF
DNA: TGTGCCAGCAGGGCCGACACCTACACCGGGGAGCTGTTTTTT

size: many
D: -
J: TRBJ1-1
length: 16
V: TRBV3-1
CDR3: CASSHPHSGANTEAFF
DNA: TGTGCCAGCAGCCATCCCCATTCGGGCGCAAACACTGAAGCTTTCTTT

size: -
D: TRBD2
J: TRBJ2-3
length: 20
V: TRBV5-1
CDR3: CASSSHRPGLAGPTTDTQYF
DNA: TGCGCCAGCAGCTCACATCGACCGGGACTAGCGGGGCCTACCACAGATACGCAGTATTTT

size: many
D: -
J: TRBJ2-7
length: 14
V: TRBV2
CDR3: CASNFETRFNEQYF
DNA: TGTGCCAGCAATTTCGAGACTAGGTTCAACGAGCAGTACTTC

size: many
D: -
J: TRBJ1-1
length: 13
V: TRBV6-2/TRBV6-3
CDR3: CASSYLGRTEAFF
DNA: TGTGCCAGCAGTTACCTGGGCCGGACTGAAGCTTTCTTT

size: -
D: -
J: TRBJ1-4
length: 15
V: TRBV11-2
CDR3: CASSLEGGKKEKLFF
DNA: TGTGCCAGCAGCTTAGAAGGAGGGAAGAAAGAAAAACTGTTTTTT

size: many
D: -
J: TRBJ2-2
length: 19
V: TRBV2
CDR3: CASSVSYQSGPRGTGELFF
DNA: TGTGCCAGCAGTGTCTCTTATCAGTCAGGGCCCCGTGGCACCGGGGAGCTGTTTTTT

size: many
D: -
J: TRBJ1-1
length: 14
V: TRBV11-2
CDR3: CASSIRGENTEAFF
DNA: TGTGCCAGCAGCATAAGAGGAGAAAACACTGAAGCTTTCTTT

size: -
D: TRBD2
J: TRBJ2-3
length: 14
V: TRBV24-1
CDR3: CATSVAGGRDTQYF
DNA: TGTGCCACCAGTGTAGCGGGAGGTAGGGATACGCAGTATTTT

size: -
D: -
J: TRBJ1-1
length: 12
V: TRBV20-1
CDR3: CSAYRANTEAFF
DNA: TGCAGTGCTTACAGGGCGAACACTGAAGCTTTCTTT

size: many
D: TRBD1
J: TRBJ2-7
length: 15
V: TRBV28
CDR3: CASSLWDRGPYEQYF
DNA: TGTGCCAGCAGTTTATGGGACAGGGGGCCCTACGAGCAGTACTTC

size: many
D: -
J: TRBJ2-3
length: 17
V: TRBV2
CDR3: CASGFRRVAEGADTQYF
DNA: TGTGCCAGCGGATTTAGGCGGGTAGCGGAGGGAGCAGATACGCAGTATTTT

size: many
D: TRBD1
J: TRBJ2-7
length: 13
V: TRBV27
CDR3: CASNHGTGGEQYF
DNA: TGTGCCAGCAATCATGGGACAGGGGGTGAGCAGTACTTC

size: many
D: -
J: TRBJ2-2
length: 15
V: TRBV12-3/TRBV12-4
CDR3: CASSPTNLKTGELFF
DNA: TGTGCCAGCAGTCCGACGAATTTGAAAACCGGGGAGCTGTTTTTT

size: few
D: -
J: TRBJ1-2
length: 13
V: TRBV2
CDR3: CASSEVGTLGYTF
DNA: TGTGCCAGCAGTGAAGTTGGGACACTTGGCTACACCTTC

size: many
D: -
J: TRBJ2-5
length: 15
V: TRBV20-1
CDR3: CSARDGRGYQETQYF
DNA: TGCAGTGCTAGAGATGGTCGGGGATACCAAGAGACCCAGTACTTC

size: many
D: TRBD2
J: TRBJ2-3
length: 15
V: TRBV5-1
CDR3: CASSWTSGATDTQYF
DNA: TGCGCCAGCAGCTGGACTAGCGGGGCCACAGATACGCAGTATTTT

size: few
D: TRBD2
J: TRBJ2-1
length: 14
V: TRBV18
CDR3: CASKTSGVYNEQFF
DNA: TGTGCCAGTAAAACTAGCGGGGTTTACAATGAGCAGTTCTTC

size: many
D: -
J: TRBJ2-3
length: 15
V: TRBV24-1
CDR3: CATSDPYQGVDTQYF
DNA: TGTGCCACCAGTGATCCCTACCAGGGTGTAGATACGCAGTATTTT

size: -
D: -
J: TRBJ1-1
length: 14
V: TRBV5-6
CDR3: CASSFGRRDTEAFF
DNA: TGTGCCAGCAGCTTTGGGCGGAGGGACACTGAAGCTTTCTTT

size: many
D: -
J: TRBJ2-5
length: 13
V: TRBV2
CDR3: CASSGDLGETQYF
DNA: TGTGCCAGCAGTGGGGACCTCGGGGAGACCCAGTACTTC

size: few
D: -
J: TRBJ2-3
length: 16
V: TRBV4-1
CDR3: CASSQWGGLSTDTQYF
DNA: TGCGCCAGCAGCCAATGGGGGGGGCTGAGCACAGATACGCAGTATTTT

size: many
D: TRBD2
J: TRBJ2-3
length: 14
V: TRBV5-5
CDR3: CASTPGGNTDTQYF
DNA: TGTGCCAGCACCCCGGGGGGAAACACAGATACGCAGTATTTT

size: many
D: -
J: TRBJ1-5
length: 15
V: TRBV28
CDR3: CASRNLKRVYQPQHF
DNA: TGTGCCAGCAGAAACCTCAAGAGGGTTTATCAGCCCCAGCATTTT

size: many
D: -
J: TRBJ2-1
length: 15
V: TRBV3-1
CDR3: CASSRQRTALHEQFF
DNA: TGTGCCAGCAGCCGACAGAGGACAGCTCTGCATGAGCAGTTCTTC

size: many
D: TRBD2
J: TRBJ2-1
length: 16
V: TRBV12-3/TRBV12-4
CDR3: CASRPLNGGAYHEQFF
DNA: TGTGCCAGCAGGCCCCTGAACGGGGGGGCTTACCATGAGCAGTTCTTC

size: medium-sized
D: -
J: TRBJ1-1
length: 13
V: TRBV6-2/TRBV6-3
CDR3: CASSPGLNTEAFF
DNA: TGTGCCAGCTCACCAGGCTTGAACACTGAAGCTTTCTTT

size: -
D: TRBD1
J: TRBJ2-7
length: 18
V: TRBV9
CDR3: CASSAQRTGSSLGYEQYF
DNA: TGTGCCAGCAGCGCTCAAAGGACAGGGTCCTCACTAGGTTACGAGCAGTACTTC

size: -
D: -
J: TRBJ1-1
length: 13
V: TRBV3-1
CDR3: CASSQDFGGEAFF
DNA: TGTGCCAGCAGCCAAGACTTTGGGGGTGAAGCTTTCTTT

size: many
D: TRBD2
J: TRBJ2-3
length: 15
V: TRBV28
CDR3: CASSSIAGGRDTQYF
DNA: TGTGCCAGCAGTTCCATAGCGGGGGGCAGGGATACGCAGTATTTT

size: many
D: TRBD1
J: TRBJ2-7
length: 15
V: TRBV20-1
CDR3: CSARGTGTASYEQYF
DNA: TGCAGTGCTAGAGGGACAGGTACTGCCTCCTACGAGCAGTACTTC

size: many
D: -
J: TRBJ2-5
length: 15
V: TRBV14
CDR3: CASSPARARQETQYF
DNA: TGTGCCAGCAGCCCAGCCAGGGCGAGGCAAGAGACCCAGTACTTC

size: many
D: -
J: TRBJ1-1
length: 12
V: TRBV3-1
CDR3: CASSRVDTEAFF
DNA: TGTGCCAGCAGCCGGGTGGACACTGAAGCTTTCTTT

size: -
D: TRBD1
J: TRBJ2-1
length: 15
V: TRBV6-2/TRBV6-3
CDR3: CASSFRTGPYNEQFF
DNA: TGTGCCAGCAGTTTCCGGACAGGGCCGTACAATGAGCAGTTCTTC

size: -
D: -
J: TRBJ1-6
length: 12
V: TRBV6-2/TRBV6-3
CDR3: CASSYPEAPLHF
DNA: TGTGCCAGCAGTTACCCCGAGGCACCCCTCCACTTT

size: -
D: TRBD1
J: TRBJ2-5
length: 13
V: TRBV28
CDR3: CASQDRFRETQYF
DNA: TGTGCCAGCCAGGACAGGTTCCGAGAGACCCAGTACTTC

size: many
D: TRBD2
J: TRBJ2-7
length: 14
V: TRBV5-1
CDR3: CASNIGGGSYEQYF
DNA: TGCGCCAGCAACATCGGCGGGGGCTCCTACGAGCAGTACTTC

size: -
D: -
J: TRBJ2-3
length: 15
V: TRBV3-1
CDR3: CASSQDHRSTDTQYF
DNA: TGTGCCAGCAGCCAAGATCACCGGAGCACAGATACGCAGTATTTT

size: once
D: TRBD2
J: TRBJ2-1
length: 16
V: TRBV5-1
CDR3: CASSPLAGGPLNEQFF
DNA: TGCGCCAGCAGCCCGCTAGCGGGAGGGCCTTTGAATGAGCAGTTCTTC

size: many
D: -
J: TRBJ1-1
length: 13
V: TRBV11-1
CDR3: CASSLASRTEAFF
DNA: TGTGCCAGCAGCTTAGCGAGCCGCACTGAAGCTTTCTTT